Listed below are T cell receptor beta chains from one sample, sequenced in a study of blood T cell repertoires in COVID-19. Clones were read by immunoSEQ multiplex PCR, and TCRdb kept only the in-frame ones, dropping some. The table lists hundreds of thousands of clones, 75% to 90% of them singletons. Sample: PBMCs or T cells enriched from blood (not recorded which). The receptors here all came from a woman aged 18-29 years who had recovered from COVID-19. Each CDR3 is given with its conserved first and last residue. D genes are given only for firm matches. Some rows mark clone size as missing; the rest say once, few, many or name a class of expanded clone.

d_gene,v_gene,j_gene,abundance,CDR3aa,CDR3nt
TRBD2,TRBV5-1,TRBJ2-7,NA,CASSLGAGGYEQYF,TGCGCCAGCAGCTTGGGAGCGGGGGGTTACGAGCAGTACTTC
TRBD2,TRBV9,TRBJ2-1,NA,CASSVGLAGHGSYNEQFF,TGTGCCAGCAGCGTAGGGCTAGCGGGGCACGGCTCCTACAATGAGCAGTTCTTC
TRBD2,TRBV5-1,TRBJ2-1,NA,CASSLQLAGAYNEQFF,TGCGCCAGCAGCCTTCAACTAGCGGGGGCTTACAATGAGCAGTTCTTC
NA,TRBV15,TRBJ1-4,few,CATSRAGEPNEKLFF,TGTGCCACCAGCAGAGCCGGGGAGCCTAATGAAAAACTGTTTTTT
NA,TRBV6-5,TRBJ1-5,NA,CASSMGGAKGQPQHF,TGTGCCAGCAGCATGGGGGGTGCTAAGGGACAGCCCCAGCATTTT
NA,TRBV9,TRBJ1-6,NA,CASSVQTNSPLHF,TGTGCCAGCAGCGTACAGACAAATTCACCCCTCCACTTT
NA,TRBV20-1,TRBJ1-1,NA,CSAVRVTEAFF,TGCAGTGCTGTCAGGGTGACTGAAGCTTTCTTT
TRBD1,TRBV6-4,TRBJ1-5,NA,CASNGQGFNQPQHF,TGTGCCAGCAACGGACAGGGGTTTAATCAGCCCCAGCATTTT
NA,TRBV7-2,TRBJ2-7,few,CASSFRGNEQYF,TGTGCCAGCAGCTTTCGAGGAAACGAGCAGTACTTC
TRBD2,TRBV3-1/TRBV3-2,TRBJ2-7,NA,CASSQGQGLGYEQYF,TGTGCCAGCAGCCAAGGACAAGGACTAGGCTACGAGCAGTACTTC
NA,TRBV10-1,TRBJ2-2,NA,CASSPDSYTGELFF,TGCGCCAGCAGCCCCGACAGCTACACCGGGGAGCTGTTTTTT
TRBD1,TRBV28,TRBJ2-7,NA,CASSPHAGQGSYEQYF,TGTGCCAGCAGTCCCCACGCAGGACAGGGTTCCTACGAGCAGTACTTC
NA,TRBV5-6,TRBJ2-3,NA,CASSLDGWGRTDTQYF,TGTGCCAGCAGCTTGGACGGGTGGGGGCGAACAGATACGCAGTATTTT
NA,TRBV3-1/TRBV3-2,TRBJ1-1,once,CASSQANEAFF,TGTGCCAGCAGCCAAGCAAATGAAGCTTTCTTT
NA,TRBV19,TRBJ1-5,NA,CASSIGERVRHF,TGTGCCAGTAGTATAGGGGAGAGGGTACGACATTTT
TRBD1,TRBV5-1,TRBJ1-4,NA,CASSFGTGVATNEKLFF,TGCGCCAGCAGCTTCGGGACAGGGGTCGCAACTAATGAAAAACTGTTTTTT
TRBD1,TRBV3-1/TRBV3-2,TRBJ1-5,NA,CASSQGGTGSNQPQHF,TGTGCCAGCAGCCAGGGGGGGACAGGGTCAAATCAGCCCCAGCATTTT
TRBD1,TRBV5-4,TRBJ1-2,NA,CASSTRQGAQYGYTF,TGTGCCAGCAGCACCCGACAGGGGGCACAGTATGGCTACACCTTC
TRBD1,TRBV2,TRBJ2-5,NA,CASSNRGETQYF,TGTGCCAGCAGTAACAGGGGGGAGACCCAGTACTTC
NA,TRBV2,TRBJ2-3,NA,CASSTDASSQYF,TGTGCCAGCAGTACAGACGCATCGTCGCAGTATTTT
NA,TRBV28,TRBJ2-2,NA,CAIRRLAGELFF,TGTGCCATAAGGCGGTTGGCCGGGGAGCTGTTTTTT
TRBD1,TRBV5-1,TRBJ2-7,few,CASSVQGDEQYF,TGCGCCAGCAGTGTCCAGGGGGACGAGCAGTACTTC
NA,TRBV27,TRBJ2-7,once,CASSLSTGMNNEQYF,TGTGCCAGCAGTTTGAGCACAGGGATGAATAACGAGCAGTACTTC
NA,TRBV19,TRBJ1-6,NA,CASSIWGVDSPLHF,TGTGCCAGTAGTATTTGGGGGGTGGATTCACCCCTCCACTTT
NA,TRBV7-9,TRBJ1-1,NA,CASSIQDSLEAFF,TGTGCCAGCAGCATACAGGATTCGCTGGAAGCTTTCTTT
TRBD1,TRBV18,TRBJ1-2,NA,CASSPGTAILYGYTF,TGTGCCAGCTCACCCGGGACAGCCATACTTTATGGCTACACCTTC
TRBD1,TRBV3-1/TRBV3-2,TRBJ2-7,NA,CASSQGQVSTHF,TGTGCCAGCAGCCAGGGACAGGTGTCTACCCACTTC
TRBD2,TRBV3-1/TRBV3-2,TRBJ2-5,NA,CASSRGGSGGQETQYF,TGTGCCAGCAGCCGGGGTGGGTCGGGGGGCCAAGAGACCCAGTACTTC